This T cell receptor beta chain was observed in a study of beta chain features in type 1 diabetes. Study observations and caveats: PCR could preferentially amplify shorter templates, alike in patients and controls. Shorter TCRB CDR3s, moderately but significantly so, marked every one of the four CD4+ subsets in Type 1 diabetes patients. The question of HLA type influencing TCRB rearrangement was one that remained unresolved here. Type 1 diabetes patients showed fewer insertions and more deletions at VDJ junctions.

The table lists this clone with a few counts. Its specificity is unknown. This CDR3 spans 14 amino acids. Germline V gene data show CDR1 as SQVTM and CDR2 as ANQGSEA. With V trimmed by 1 base and J by 5 bases, 6 bases remained unmatched. cDNA synthesis used the whole RNA isolate, giving expressed TCRB sequences. Sequencing was performed with immunoSEQ multiplex PCR; in TCRdb, only in-frame clones are kept and a portion is missing. This sample yields around 130,000 clones, of which 9% are seen a single time; 0.6% to 0.9% belongs to the top ten. The receptor was derived from a man aged 25-40 years with type 1 diabetes. The chain carries TRBV29-1 and TRBJ1-1, with TRBD1 matching over 8 bases. The sample taken for sequencing was central memory CD4+ T cells from blood. CDR3 sequence: CSVEGQGPGTEAFF. DNA for the CDR3: TGCAGCGTTGAAGGACAGGGGCCCGGAACTGAAGCTTTCTTT.